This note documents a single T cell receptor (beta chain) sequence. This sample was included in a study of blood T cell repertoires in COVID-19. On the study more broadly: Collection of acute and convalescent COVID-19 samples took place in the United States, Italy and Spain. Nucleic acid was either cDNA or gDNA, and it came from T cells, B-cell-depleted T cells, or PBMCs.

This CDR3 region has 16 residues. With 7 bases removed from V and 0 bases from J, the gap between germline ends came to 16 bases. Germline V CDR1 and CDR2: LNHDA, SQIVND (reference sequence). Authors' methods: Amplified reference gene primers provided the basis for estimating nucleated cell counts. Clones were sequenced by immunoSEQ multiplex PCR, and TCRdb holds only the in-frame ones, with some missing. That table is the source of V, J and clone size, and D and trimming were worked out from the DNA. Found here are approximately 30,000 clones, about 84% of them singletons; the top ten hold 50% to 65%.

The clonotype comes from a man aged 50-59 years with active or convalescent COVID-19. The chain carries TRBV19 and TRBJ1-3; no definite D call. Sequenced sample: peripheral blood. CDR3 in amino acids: CASTHRHLDSGNTIYF. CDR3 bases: TGTGCCAGTACCCATAGACACCTCGACTCTGGAAACACCATATATTTT.